Presented here are 15 T cell receptor beta chains from one specimen sequenced in a study of blood T cell repertoires in COVID-19. Method: immunoSEQ multiplex PCR; TCRdb's copy keeps in-frame clones and lacks some. The table has 280,000 or so clones, 75% to 90% seen once. The specimen was peripheral blood. These receptors were collected from a woman aged 55-69 years with acute or convalescent COVID-19.

The chain is built from TRBV7-2 and TRBJ2-6; D remains unclear. Trimming took off 4 bases at V and 0 bases at J, with 13 bases between the two ends. The CDR3 has 17 residues. Germline loops: CDR1 SGHTA, CDR2 FQGNSA. CDR3: CASSSHRVSSGANVLTF. DNA of the CDR3: TGTGCCAGCAGCTCGCACAGAGTTAGCTCTGGGGCCAACGTCCTGACTTTC.

The chain links TRBV29-1 to TRBJ2-2; a possible D gene is TRBD2 (7 bases). The length of the CDR3 is 15 residues. CDR1 is SQVTM, CDR2 ANQGSEA, per germline. Trimming left V 4 bases short and J 0 bases short, with 12 bases between. Here the CDR3 reads CSVGGGGANTGELFF. Written as DNA, the CDR3 is TGCAGCGTTGGCGGCGGGGGCGCGAACACCGGGGAGCTGTTTTTT.

The chain couples TRBV27 to TRBJ1-1; 9 bases are a match to TRBD1. V lost 2 bases and J lost 1; bases outside the gene matches: 8. The germline CDR1 and CDR2 sequences are MNHEY and SMNVEV (reference sequence). The CDR3 totals 17 residues. CDR3 bases: TGTGCCAGCAGTTTAGCGGGACAGGGATCGGGGAACACTGAAGCTTTCTTT. This codes for CASSLAGQGSGNTEAFF.

The chain's CDR3 is CASSVEGRANGETQYF. In DNA, the CDR3 is TGTGCCAGCAGCGTAGAAGGGCGGGCGAACGGGGAGACCCAGTACTTC. V usage is TRBV9 and J usage is TRBJ2-5, with a possible D match to TRBD2 (5 bases). Germline lookup yields CDR1 SGDLS and CDR2 YYNGEE. The V end lost 0 bases, the J end lost 5 bases, and 17 bases lay between the germline ends. The CDR3 is 16 amino acids.

The chain couples TRBV6-1 to TRBJ2-1; TRBD2 aligns across 8 bases. Germline values: CDR1 MNHNS, CDR2 SASEGT. CDR3 length: 16 amino acids. The J segment lost 8 bases and the V segment lost 0 bases, leaving 9 bases of the junction unmatched. The CDR3 nucleotides read TGTGCCAGCAGTGAAGCGCTAGCGGGTCCCCAGGATGAGCAGTTCTTC. It translates to CASSEALAGPQDEQFF.

This clone was found once. The CDR3 region has the DNA TGTGCCAGTAGTCCCCGGAGCACCAACACTGAAGCTTTCTTT. Residues: CASSPRSTNTEAFF. The chain uses TRBV19 and TRBJ1-1; no definite D call. This CDR3 is 14 amino acids long. V was pared by 5 bases and J by 2 bases, with 12 bases between. The germline V gene has CDR1 LNHDA and CDR2 SQIVND (reference sequence).

The chain combines TRBV6-5 with TRBJ2-2; a weak D match, TRBD1 (5 bases). Looked up from germline, CDR1 is MNHEY and CDR2 is SVGAGI. Deletions cut 0 bases from V and 5 bases from J, with 13 bases between. CDR3 length: 16 residues. The CDR3 spells CASSYSRQLGTGELFF. DNA of the CDR3: TGTGCCAGCAGTTACTCGAGACAGCTGGGGACCGGGGAGCTGTTTTTT.

V and J are TRBV2 and TRBJ1-1; D is undetermined. Trimming pared 6 bases from V and 4 bases from J, leaving 15 bases between. The germline gives CDR1 SNHLY, CDR2 FYNNEI. CDR3 size: 14 residues. CDR3 DNA sequence: TGTGCCAGCAGGAAAGAGGATCGCGGCACTGAAGCTTTCTTT. It yields the protein CASRKEDRGTEAFF. Variable domain in full (rest from reference TRBV2 and TRBJ1-1): EPEVTQTPSHQVTQMGQEVILRCVPISNHLYFYWYRQILGQKVEFLVSFYNNEISEKSEIFDDQFSVERPDGSNFTLKIRSTKLEDSAMYFCASRKEDRGTEAFFGQGTRLTVV.

The chain employs TRBV6-6 and TRBJ2-7; D gene unclear. Trimming removed 0 bases from V and 3 bases from J, with 6 bases in between. CDR1 is MNHNY and CDR2 is SVGAGI in the germline V gene (reference sequence). The CDR3 covers 13 residues. CDR3 region: CASSYSENYEQYF. DNA for the CDR3: TGTGCCAGCAGTTACTCCGAGAACTACGAGCAGTACTTC.

The chain joins TRBV18 to TRBJ2-7; 9 bases map to TRBD2. CDR3 length equals 16 residues. Germline V gene sequence: CDR1 KGHSH, CDR2 LQKENI. Trimming cost V 3 bases and J 5 bases; bases outside gene matches: 11. CDR3: CASSPSGGRAHNEQYF. The CDR3 bases are TGTGCCAGCTCACCCAGTGGCGGGAGGGCCCATAACGAGCAGTACTTC.

The rearrangement joins TRBV10-1 to TRBJ2-7; TRBD2 matches at 12 bases. CDR1 and CDR2 from the germline V gene are WNHNN and SYGVQD (reference sequence). V trimming: 4 bases; J trimming: 2 bases; junction bases outside the gene matches: 6. The CDR3 runs 16 residues. Written as DNA, the CDR3 is TGCGCCAGCAGTGCCACCCTAGCGGGAGGGCCCTACGAGCAGTACTTC. Protein sequence: CASSATLAGGPYEQYF.

The chain uses TRBV20-1 and TRBJ2-3; TRBD1 matches at 10 bases. The CDR3 runs to 15 residues. The ends lost 3 bases at V and 5 bases at J; junction bases unmatched: 8. The germline V gene has CDR1 DFQATT and CDR2 SNEGSKA (reference sequence). In DNA, the CDR3 is TGCAGTGCTAGTGAGCCGGGACAGGGGATAGATACGCAGTATTTT. Its protein product is CSASEPGQGIDTQYF.

The chain joins TRBV5-1 to TRBJ2-5; perhaps TRBD2 as D (5 bases). The CDR3 sequence is 14 residues long. V was pared by 2 bases and J by 4 bases, with 12 bases between. Germline V gives CDR1 SGHRS, CDR2 YFSETQ. The CDR3 loop is CASSFRSGGETQYF. CDR3 coding DNA: TGCGCCAGCAGCTTTAGGAGCGGTGGAGAGACCCAGTACTTC.

The chain recombines TRBV28 with TRBJ1-6; TRBD1 aligns across 9 bases. The germline gives CDR1 MDHEN, CDR2 SYDVKM. Trimming took 6 bases from V and 4 from J; bases not matched to a gene: 16. This CDR3 is built from 19 residues. The CDR3 here is CASRGPLGQGGRYNSPLHF. The CDR3 nucleotides read TGTGCCAGCAGGGGACCCTTGGGACAGGGCGGTCGGTATAATTCACCCCTCCACTTT.

The chain links TRBV6-2 or TRBV6-3 to TRBJ1-2; TRBD1 might be the D (6 bases). The ends were cut back, 6 bases at V and 5 bases at J, with 13 bases in the middle. The CDR3 has 13 amino acids. Germline V gives CDR1 MNHEY, CDR2 SVGEGT. The CDR3 spells CASSQQGPYGYTF. In DNA form, the CDR3 reads TGTGCCAGCAGCCAACAGGGCCCTTATGGCTACACCTTC.